The 27 T cell receptor beta chains below all came from one sample that was sequenced in a study of blood T cells in healthy people across ages. Next came a second PCR, run for about 7 to 12 cycles, which used a sample-barcoded 5' primer along with a J-beta primer mix. Via MiXCR, TCRdb re-called the 5' RACE reads, giving one row per CDR3 protein. The sample consists of about 1.1 million distinct CDR3 sequences, about two fifths of them appearing once. What was sequenced was blood. These TCRs come from a man between 18 and 29 years old in good health.

In the case of this clonotype: The junction does not match germline at one end; this may be a read error. This rearrangement joins TRBV4-1 to TRBJ2-3; TRBD2 matches 7 bases. This CDR3 comprises 15 residues. Germline V lookup: CDR1 MGHRA, CDR2 YSYEKL. This CDR3 reads CASSHGTTSTDAQYF. For the CDR3, the DNA is TGCGCCAGCAGCCACGGGACTACCTCCACAGATGCGCAGTATTTT.

This clonotype was recorded a few times. This chain uses TRBV6-2 or TRBV6-3 with TRBJ2-3; 11 bases are a match to TRBD2. This CDR3 spans 15 amino acids. V lost 2 bases to trimming and J lost 6 bases; unmatched junction nucleotides: 4. Germline V gives CDR1 MNHEY, CDR2 SVGEGT. The CDR3 DNA is TGTGCCAGCAGTTACAGGGCTAGCGGGGGGGATACGCAGTATTTT. It is translated as CASSYRASGGDTQYF.

This chain connects TRBV5-1 to TRBJ1-1; a possible D gene is TRBD1 (6 bases). The CDR3 is 17 residues long. CDR1 and CDR2 (germline): SGHRS, YFSETQ. V was pared by 0 bases and J by 5 bases, with 20 bases between. The CDR3 loop is CASSLALTGLAGTEAFF. The CDR3 DNA reads TGCGCCAGCAGCTTGGCCCTAACAGGGCTGGCAGGTACTGAAGCTTTCTTT.

This clonotype occurred a few times. The V and J genes are TRBV12-3 or TRBV12-4 and TRBJ2-7; D gene unclear. The CDR3 extends over 11 amino acids. Between the trimmed V and J ends, which lost 5 bases and 5 bases, there was a span of 7 bases. The CDR3: CASSAKNEQYF. The CDR3 region has the DNA TGTGCCAGCAGTGCCAAAAACGAGCAGTACTTC.

The sample holds a few counts of this clonotype. V is TRBV20-1 and J is TRBJ2-3, with D possibly being TRBD2 (5 bases). V was trimmed by 0 bases and J by 0 bases, leaving 10 bases between them. Germline CDR1 is DFQATT and CDR2 is SNEGSKA (reference sequence). There are 15 residues in the CDR3. CDR3 sequence (DNA): TGCAGTGCTAGAGAGGAGGAATGGAGCACAGATACGCAGTATTTT. The encoded protein is CSAREEEWSTDTQYF.

This CDR3 is CASSYSLAANQPQHF. In DNA, the CDR3 is TGTGCCAGCAGTTACTCGCTGGCAGCGAATCAGCCCCAGCATTTT. V is TRBV6-5 and J is TRBJ1-5; D ambiguous. Trimming shortened V by 0 bases and J by 4 bases, and 10 bases separated the two germline ends. This CDR3 contains 15 residues. Germline-derived CDR1 and CDR2 are MNHEY and SVGAGI.

V gene TRBV14 combines with J gene TRBJ2-3; D is possibly TRBD1 or TRBD2 (5 bases each). CDR1 SGHDN and CDR2 FVKESK come from the germline V gene. Trimming removed 1 base from V and 5 bases from J, with 13 bases in between. This CDR3 is built from 15 residues. The CDR3 spells CASSQVGAGRDTQYF. CDR3 coding DNA: TGTGCCAGCAGCCAAGTTGGGGCAGGGAGAGATACGCAGTATTTT.

The rearrangement links TRBV10-3 to TRBJ2-5; 9 bases map to TRBD1. The assigned J gene may be wrong: the sequence end matches TRBJ2-7 better. Germline V gene sequence: CDR1 ENHRY, CDR2 SYGVKD. The CDR3 loop spans 13 amino acids. For the CDR3, the DNA is TGTGCCAACGCACAGGGGGCTACAAACGAGCAGTACTTC. Encoded protein: CANAQGATNEQYF.

V gene TRBV14 combines with J gene TRBJ2-1; the D gene could be TRBD1 or TRBD2 (5 bases each). This CDR3 contains 12 residues. V was clipped by 3 bases and J by 9 bases, with 9 bases between them. The germline V gene encodes CDR1 SGHDN and CDR2 FVKESK. CDR3 DNA: TGTGCCAGCAGCCAGGGGACCCGTGAGCAGTTCTTC. It yields the protein CASSQGTREQFF.

The chain joins TRBV9 to TRBJ2-5; TRBD2 might be the D (5 bases). The V gene's germline CDR1 is SGDLS and CDR2 YYNGEE. This CDR3 contains 14 residues. V lost 0 bases, J lost 2 bases, and 8 bases lay in between. The CDR3 is CASSVGPGQETQYF. In nucleotides, the CDR3 is TGTGCCAGCAGCGTAGGTCCGGGGCAAGAGACCCAGTACTTC. Drawing the rest from reference TRBV9 and TRBJ2-5, the complete variable domain is DSGVTQTPKHLITATGQRVTLRCSPRSGDLSVYWYQQSLDQGLQFLIQYYNGEERAKGNILERFSAQQFPDLHSELNLSSLELGDSALYFCASSVGPGQETQYFGPGTRLLVL.

Concerning this clonotype: Since a much larger clone is just one base distant, this may be a read error. The rearrangement links TRBV4-1 to TRBJ2-1; D gene uncertain. The germline V gene encodes CDR1 MGHRA and CDR2 YSYEKL. This CDR3 is 15 amino acids long. CDR3 sequence (DNA): TGCGCCAGCAGCCAAGAATGGGTGACGTACAATGGGCAGTTCTTC. Translation: CASSQEWVTYNGQFF.

This clonotype was observed at least ten times. The chain combines TRBV12-3 or TRBV12-4 with TRBJ1-2; a weak D match, TRBD1 (5 bases). CDR3 size: 14 residues. Trimming pared 7 bases from V and 4 bases from J, leaving 16 bases between. CDR3 sequence reads: CASNSETETYGYTF. CDR3 sequence (DNA): TGTGCCAGCAATTCAGAGACAGAGACCTATGGCTACACCTTC.

The chain employs TRBV15 and TRBJ2-5; D not certain. V was cut by 2 bases and J by 0 bases, with 10 bases left in between. The CDR3 length is 15 residues. Per the germline V gene, CDR1 is LNHNV and CDR2 is YYDKDF (reference sequence). The CDR3 is CATSRPHWDQETQYF. The CDR3 DNA reads TGTGCCACCAGCAGACCCCATTGGGACCAAGAGACCCAGTACTTC.

DNA of the CDR3: TGCGCCAGCGGACCCGAAATCGGGGGGACTGAAGCTTTCTTT. Its translation is CASGPEIGGTEAFF. The chain is built from TRBV5-1 and TRBJ1-1, with D maybe TRBD1 (5 bases). The CDR3 length is 14 residues. The V gene's germline CDR1 is SGHRS and CDR2 YFSETQ. V lost 7 bases and J lost 5, with 18 bases in between.

CDR3 protein: CSGNPTGETEAFF. In DNA form, the CDR3 reads TGCAGCGGCAATCCGACAGGGGAGACTGAAGCTTTCTTT. V and J are TRBV29-1 and TRBJ1-1, with TRBD1 matching over 8 bases. The CDR3 is 13 amino acids. The junction had 9 bases not matched to a gene; V was cut back by 7 bases and J by 5 bases. Germline lookup yields CDR1 SQVTM and CDR2 ANQGSEA. The complete variable domain, with remaining parts taken from reference TRBV29-1 and TRBJ1-1, reads SAVISQKPSRDICQRGTSLTIQCQVDSQVTMMFWYRQQPGQSLTLIATANQGSEATYESGFVIDKFPISRPNLTFSTLTVSNMSPEDSSIYLCSGNPTGETEAFFGQGTRLTVV.

This chain joins TRBV12-5 and TRBJ1-1; TRBD1 matches at 7 bases. CDR1 and CDR2 (germline): LGHNT, FRNRAP. The CDR3 is made up of 18 amino acids. Unmatched junction bases numbered 16, after V lost 2 bases and J lost 4 bases. The CDR3, as DNA: TGTGCTAGTGGTTTGACCCCTCAGGGGGGGCGGATGAGCACTGAAGCTTTCTTT. Amino acids: CASGLTPQGGRMSTEAFF.

V gene TRBV11-2 combines with J gene TRBJ2-3; the D is unclear. The CDR3 loop spans 14 amino acids. The V and J ends lost 3 bases and 3 bases respectively, with 10 bases between them. Germline V lookup: CDR1 SGHAT, CDR2 FQNNGV. Here the CDR3 reads CASSLLWGTDTQYF. The DNA of the CDR3 is TGTGCCAGCAGCTTGTTGTGGGGAACAGATACGCAGTATTTT.

The table lists this clonotype with a few counts. The chain links TRBV7-2 to TRBJ2-1; 8 nucleotides align to TRBD1. V was pared by 1 base and J by 6 bases, with 8 bases of the junction left unmatched. The CDR3 has 16 amino acids. Looked up from germline, CDR1 is SGHTA and CDR2 is FQGNSA. The DNA for the CDR3 is TGTGCCAGCAGCTTAGTCTTGGACAGGGCTGGCAATGAGCAGTTCTTC. Translating it yields CASSLVLDRAGNEQFF.

The chain has TRBV5-1 and TRBJ1-2; D unclear. CDR3 length: 17 residues. V was shortened by 2 bases and J by 6 bases, with 23 bases between the two germline ends. Germline CDR1 and CDR2: SGHRS and YFSETQ. The CDR3 loop is CASSFPRQGRGLNGYTF. In DNA, the CDR3 is TGCGCCAGCAGCTTCCCCAGACAAGGGCGGGGATTGAATGGCTACACCTTC.

In its sample, this clonotype was seen a few times. The rearrangement joins TRBV14 to TRBJ1-2; a possible D gene is TRBD1 (5 bases). The CDR3 consists of 15 residues. Germline values: CDR1 SGHDN, CDR2 FVKESK. Between the trimmed V and J ends, which lost 0 bases and 2 bases, there was a span of 10 bases. CDR3 sequence (DNA): TGTGCCAGCAGCCAAGAAATGACAGAAAACTATGGCTACACCTTC. Its translation: CASSQEMTENYGYTF.

This clonotype turned up a few times. This sequence joins TRBV11-2 and TRBJ1-2; the D gene is possibly TRBD1 (6 bases). Germline loops: CDR1 SGHAT, CDR2 FQNNGV. CDR3 length: 15 residues. The V gene lost 5 bases and the J gene lost 4 bases, with 17 bases spanning the gap. For the CDR3, the DNA is TGTGCCAGCAGCCCTCCGGACAGTTCATTCTATGGCTACACCTTC. This translates into CASSPPDSSFYGYTF.

In its sample, this clonotype was seen a few times. V usage is TRBV5-1 and J usage is TRBJ1-1; no reliable D call. Germline V lookup: CDR1 SGHRS, CDR2 YFSETQ. The CDR3 extends over 15 amino acids. With 0 bases removed from V and 1 base from J, the gap between germline ends came to 10 bases. In DNA form, the CDR3 reads TGCGCCAGCAGCTTGGGGGTCATTTCGAACACTGAAGCTTTCTTT. It encodes CASSLGVISNTEAFF.

This clonotype has at least ten counts. The chain couples TRBV10-3 to TRBJ2-3, with TRBD2 identical over 7 bases. CDR1 ENHRY and CDR2 SYGVKD come from the germline V gene. After removal of 0 bases from V and 2 bases from J, the junction contained 5 bases not matched to a gene. The CDR3 has 16 amino acids. The CDR3 coding sequence is TGTGCCATCAGTGAGTCCCGGGGGGTACCCACAGATACGCAGTATTTT. It translates to CAISESRGVPTDTQYF.

The V and J genes are TRBV5-5 and TRBJ1-5; 9 bases match TRBD1. Losses at the gene ends were 4 bases for V and 9 bases for J; bases not matched to a gene: 8. This CDR3 has 14 amino acids. Per germline, CDR1 SGHKS and CDR2 YYEKEE (reference sequence). CDR3 nucleotide sequence: TGTGCCAGCAGCCCGGGACAGGGCTATCGGCCCCAGCATTTT. Protein sequence: CASSPGQGYRPQHF.

This chain uses TRBV27 with TRBJ2-6, with D possibly TRBD2 on 5 matching bases. This CDR3 has 18 residues. V was clipped by 6 bases and J by 0 bases, with 18 bases between them. Germline V gene data show CDR1 as MNHEY and CDR2 as SMNVEV (reference sequence). CDR3 coding DNA: TGTGCCAGCAGCCCCGCGGGCGGAGTAACCTCTGGGGCCAACGTCCTGACTTTC. Amino acid sequence: CASSPAGGVTSGANVLTF.

This clonotype occurred many times. The chain uses TRBV12-3 or TRBV12-4 and TRBJ2-3; D is ambiguous. V lost 2 bases, J lost 1 base, and 7 bases lay in between. This CDR3 comprises 14 residues. CDR3 protein: CASSLSVGTDTQYF. The CDR3, as DNA: TGTGCCAGCAGTTTAAGCGTCGGCACAGATACGCAGTATTTT.

This clonotype was seen more than once but under ten times. This chain uses TRBV7-3 with TRBJ2-7; 7 bases map to TRBD2. Trimming removed 3 bases from V and 7 bases from J; junction bases left unmatched: 15. The CDR3 is 16 residues long. CDR1 is SGHTA, CDR2 FQGTGA, per germline. CDR3 DNA sequence: TGTGCCAGCAGCTTTTCGGGACTAACTGGCTACAATGAGCAGTACTTC. Amino acids: CASSFSGLTGYNEQYF.